This T cell receptor beta chain was obtained from a study of T cells in localized non-small cell lung cancer. As regards this clone: What it binds is unknown.

Assay: immunoSEQ multiplex PCR; the TCRdb copy retains only in-frame clones and omits some. The sample has around 1,200 clones, about two fifths seen once; the top ten hold roughly 8.3%. Trimming cost V 6 bases and J 2 bases, with 13 bases left between them. Germline V lookup: CDR1 SQVTM, CDR2 ANQGSEA. This CDR3 is built from 13 residues. General study findings and limits: Researchers found a median around 50 of the top 100 tumor clones in adjacent lung. Higher blood T cell density went with longer overall survival. Maximal T cell clonality occurred in uninvolved adjacent lung, with tumor ranking below it.

V is TRBV29-1 and J is TRBJ2-5, with D possibly being TRBD2 (6 bases). The sample in question was lung tumor tissue, obtained before any cancer treatment. The clonotype comes from a woman aged 40-69 years with stage I lung adenocarcinoma. The CDR3 reads CSVHRGGQETQYF. CDR3 nucleotides: TGCAGCGTCCATCGGGGAGGACAAGAGACCCAGTACTTC.